The 2 T cell receptor beta chains listed next were all sequenced from one sample in a study of blood T cells in healthy people across ages. Together with a sample-barcoded 5' primer, a J-beta primer mix was included in a second PCR lasting 7 to 11 cycles. Via MiXCR, TCRdb re-called the 5' RACE reads, giving one row per CDR3 protein. The sample includes roughly 700,000 distinct CDR3 sequences, 32% of them seen just once. Sequenced material: blood. The receptors shown here come from a woman of 80 years or more in good health.

This clonotype came up a few times. The CDR3: CATSRDRRDRGTDLAFF. CDR3 coding DNA: TGTGCCACCAGCAGAGATCGCCGGGACAGGGGGACTGACCTGGCTTTCTTT. The rearrangement joins TRBV15 to TRBJ1-1, with TRBD1 matching over 11 bases. The CDR3 has 17 residues. Germline V lookup: CDR1 LNHNV, CDR2 YYDKDF (reference sequence). Unmatched junction bases numbered 14, after V lost 0 bases and J lost 11 bases.

In the case of this clonotype: Since a much larger clone is just one base distant, this may be a read error. The chain couples TRBV2 to TRBJ2-5; 10 bases fit TRBD2. Germline V gene lookup returns CDR1 SNHLY and CDR2 FYNNEI. J lost 4 bases, V lost 8 bases, and 7 bases had no gene match. The CDR3 spans 14 residues. Written as DNA, the CDR3 is TGTGCCAGCCTGAGCGGGGGGGCTCTAGAGACCCAGTACTTC. Residues: CASLSGGALETQYF.